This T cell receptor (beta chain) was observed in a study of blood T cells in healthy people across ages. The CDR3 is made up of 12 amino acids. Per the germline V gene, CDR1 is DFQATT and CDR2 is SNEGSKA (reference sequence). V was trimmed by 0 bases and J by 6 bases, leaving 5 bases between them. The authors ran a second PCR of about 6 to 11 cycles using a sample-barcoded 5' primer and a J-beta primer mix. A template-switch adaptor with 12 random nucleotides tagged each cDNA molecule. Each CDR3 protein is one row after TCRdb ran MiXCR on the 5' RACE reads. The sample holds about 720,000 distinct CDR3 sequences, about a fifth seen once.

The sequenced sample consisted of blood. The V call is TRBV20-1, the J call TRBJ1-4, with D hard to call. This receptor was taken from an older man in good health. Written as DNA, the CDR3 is TGCAGTGCTAGAGACCGCCATGAAAAACTGTTTTTT. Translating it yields CSARDRHEKLFF.